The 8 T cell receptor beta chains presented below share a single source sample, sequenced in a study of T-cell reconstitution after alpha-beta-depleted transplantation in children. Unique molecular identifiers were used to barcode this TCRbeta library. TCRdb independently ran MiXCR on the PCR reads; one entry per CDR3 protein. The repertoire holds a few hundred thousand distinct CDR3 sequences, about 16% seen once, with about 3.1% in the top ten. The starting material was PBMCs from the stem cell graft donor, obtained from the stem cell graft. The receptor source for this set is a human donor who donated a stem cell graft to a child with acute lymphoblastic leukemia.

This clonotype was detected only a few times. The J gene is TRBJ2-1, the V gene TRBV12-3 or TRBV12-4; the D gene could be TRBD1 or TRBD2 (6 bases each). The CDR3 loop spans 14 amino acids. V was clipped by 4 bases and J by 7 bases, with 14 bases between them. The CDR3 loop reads CASSWGQEGNEQFF. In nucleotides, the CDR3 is TGTGCCAGCAGTTGGGGGCAGGAGGGAAATGAGCAGTTCTTC.

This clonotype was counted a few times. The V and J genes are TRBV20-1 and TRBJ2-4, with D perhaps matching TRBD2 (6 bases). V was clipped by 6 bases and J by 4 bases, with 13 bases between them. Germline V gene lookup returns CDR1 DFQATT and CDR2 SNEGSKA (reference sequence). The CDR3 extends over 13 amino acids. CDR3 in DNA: TGCAGTGCGGGGACCGGACTAAAAAACATTCAGTACTTC. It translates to CSAGTGLKNIQYF.

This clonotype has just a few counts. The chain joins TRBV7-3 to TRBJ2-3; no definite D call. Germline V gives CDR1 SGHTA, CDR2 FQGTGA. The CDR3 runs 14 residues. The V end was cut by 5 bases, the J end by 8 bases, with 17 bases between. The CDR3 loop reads CASSPTSPPATQYF. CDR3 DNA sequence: TGTGCCAGCAGCCCTACAAGCCCCCCGGCTACGCAGTATTTT.

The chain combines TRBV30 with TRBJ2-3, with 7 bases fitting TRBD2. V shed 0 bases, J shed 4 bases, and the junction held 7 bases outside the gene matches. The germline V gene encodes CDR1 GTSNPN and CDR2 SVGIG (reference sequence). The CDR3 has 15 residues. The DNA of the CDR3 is TGTGCCTGGAGTGTGCTCGCGGGAGATGCAGATACGCAGTATTTT. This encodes CAWSVLAGDADTQYF.

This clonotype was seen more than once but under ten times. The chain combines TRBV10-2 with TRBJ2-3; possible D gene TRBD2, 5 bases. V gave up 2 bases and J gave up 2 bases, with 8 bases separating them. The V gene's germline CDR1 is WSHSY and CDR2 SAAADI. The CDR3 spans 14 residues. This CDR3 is CASSEVGVTDTQYF. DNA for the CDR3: TGCGCCAGCAGTGAGGTGGGAGTCACAGATACGCAGTATTTT.

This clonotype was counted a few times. The CDR3 bases are TGTGCCAGCTCGGGTTGGTCGGCGGGAGAGCAGTACTTC. It translates to CASSGWSAGEQYF. The chain employs TRBV2 and TRBJ2-7, with a tentative D call TRBD2 (6 bases). There are 13 residues in the CDR3. Trimming pared 8 bases from V and 7 bases from J, leaving 18 bases between. CDR1 SNHLY and CDR2 FYNNEI come from the germline V gene. Combining the CDR3 with reference TRBV2 and TRBJ2-7 gives the whole variable domain EPEVTQTPSHQVTQMGQEVILRCVPISNHLYFYWYRQILGQKVEFLVSFYNNEISEKSEIFDDQFSVERPDGSNFTLKIRSTKLEDSAMYFCASSGWSAGEQYFGPGTRLTVT.

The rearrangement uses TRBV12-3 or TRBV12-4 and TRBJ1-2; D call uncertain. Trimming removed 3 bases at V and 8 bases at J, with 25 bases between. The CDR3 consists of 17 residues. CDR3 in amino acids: CASSFPVSGPFWYGYTF. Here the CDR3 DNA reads TGTGCCAGCAGTTTTCCGGTTTCGGGTCCATTTTGGTACGGCTACACCTTC.

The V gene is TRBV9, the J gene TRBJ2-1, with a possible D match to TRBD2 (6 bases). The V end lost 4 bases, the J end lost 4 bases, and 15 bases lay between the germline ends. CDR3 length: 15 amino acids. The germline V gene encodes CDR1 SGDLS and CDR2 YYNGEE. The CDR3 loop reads CASSPAGTPYNEQFF. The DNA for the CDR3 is TGTGCCAGCAGCCCCGCCGGGACTCCGTACAATGAGCAGTTCTTC.